These 15 T cell receptor beta chains share one sample of origin, sequenced in a study of cytomegalovirus exposure and HLA in healthy donors. Vbeta (60) and Jbeta (13) primers were used in the PCR. Produced via immunoSEQ multiplex PCR; TCRdb's table is partial and in-frame only. Of tens of thousands of clones in the sample, 70% were seen once. Sequencing input: PBMCs. The receptors derive from a woman aged 55-70 years in good health and CMV-seropositive.

The chain combines TRBV10-3 with TRBJ1-3; D unresolved. The CDR3 consists of 16 residues. Germline V gene data show CDR1 as ENHRY and CDR2 as SYGVKD. V dropped 0 bases and J dropped 3 bases, with 12 bases sitting between them. DNA for the CDR3: TGTGCCATCAGTGAGTCGAACGGGAGTGGTGGAAACACCATATATTTT. It translates to CAISESNGSGGNTIYF.

The chain recombines TRBV5-1 with TRBJ1-2; possible D gene TRBD1, 5 bases. Germline CDR1 is SGHRS and CDR2 is YFSETQ. The CDR3 totals 14 residues. Trimming shortened V by 0 bases and J by 1 base, and 7 bases separated the two germline ends. CDR3 coding DNA: TGCGCCAGCAGCTTGGGGGGGGATAACTATGGCTACACCTTC. Translating it yields CASSLGGDNYGYTF.

This chain connects TRBV7-2 to TRBJ2-3; 7 nucleotides align to TRBD2. Germline loops: CDR1 SGHTA, CDR2 FQGNSA. The CDR3 length is 14 residues. V lost 5 bases and J lost 5; bases outside the gene matches: 7. The CDR3 sequence: CASSPRGRGDTQYF. CDR3 DNA: TGTGCCAGCAGCCCCCGGGGGAGGGGAGATACGCAGTATTTT.

The rearrangement links TRBV7-9 to TRBJ1-1; D is ambiguous. This CDR3 has 16 amino acids. V was cut by 1 base and J by 10 bases, with 22 bases left in between. Per germline, CDR1 SEHNR and CDR2 FQNEAQ (reference sequence). In DNA, the CDR3 is TGTGCCAGCAGCTTAGAATTCTCTGGTTGGCCTCACCGAGCTTTCTTT. Translating it yields CASSLEFSGWPHRAFF.

The chain combines TRBV7-6 with TRBJ1-1; D gene uncertain. The V end lost 5 bases, the J end lost 0 bases, and 13 bases lay between the germline ends. CDR1 is SGHVS and CDR2 is FNYEAQ in the germline V gene. The CDR3 consists of 15 residues. The DNA of the CDR3 is TGTGCCAGCAGCCGCTCTCCTAGCCTGAACACTGAAGCTTTCTTT. This codes for CASSRSPSLNTEAFF.

This chain uses TRBV7-9 with TRBJ1-5, with 7 bases identical to TRBD1. This CDR3 comprises 14 residues. V lost 3 bases and J lost 3; bases outside the gene matches: 2. In germline, CDR1 is SEHNR, CDR2 FQNEAQ (reference sequence). The CDR3: CASSLGTDNQPQHF. The CDR3 nucleotides read TGTGCCAGCAGCTTGGGGACAGACAATCAGCCCCAGCATTTT.

This clone came up a few times. This rearrangement joins TRBV6-5 to TRBJ1-6; D perhaps matches TRBD1 (6 bases). This CDR3 has 15 residues. The V gene's germline CDR1 is MNHEY and CDR2 SVGAGI. V gave up 3 bases and J gave up 9 bases, with 15 bases separating them. CDR3: CASSYRVGGGSPLHF. CDR3 coding DNA: TGTGCCAGCAGTTATAGGGTTGGGGGCGGTTCACCCCTCCACTTT.

This clone has only one observation. The chain joins TRBV29-1 to TRBJ2-1; 9 positions agree with TRBD2. Germline lookup yields CDR1 SQVTM and CDR2 ANQGSEA. V shed 2 bases, J shed 4 bases, and the junction held 6 bases outside the gene matches. The CDR3 spans 15 residues. CDR3 region: CSVEPSGAGYNEQFF. The CDR3, as DNA: TGCAGCGTTGAACCTAGCGGGGCGGGTTACAATGAGCAGTTCTTC.

The chain recombines TRBV2 with TRBJ2-7, with 11 bases fitting TRBD2. V lost 10 bases to trimming and J lost 2 bases; unmatched junction nucleotides: 4. Germline values: CDR1 SNHLY, CDR2 FYNNEI. The CDR3 is made up of 13 amino acids. CDR3 DNA: TGTGCCACCTTAGCGGGGGGGACCTACGAGCAGTACTTC. Translating gives CATLAGGTYEQYF.

This clone was counted between two and nine times. The chain couples TRBV19 to TRBJ1-1; D is possibly TRBD1 (6 bases). CDR1 is LNHDA, CDR2 SQIVND, per germline (reference sequence). Trimming shortened V by 3 bases and J by 6 bases, and 8 bases separated the two germline ends. The CDR3 is 12 amino acids. The CDR3: CASSIRTAEAFF. The DNA for the CDR3 is TGTGCCAGTAGTATCCGGACAGCTGAAGCTTTCTTT.

The chain joins TRBV10-2 to TRBJ2-1; 13 bases fit TRBD2. The germline CDR1 and CDR2 sequences are WSHSY and SAAADI. This CDR3 contains 15 residues. The ends lost 6 bases at V and 8 bases at J; junction bases unmatched: 7. As DNA, the CDR3 is TGCGCCAGCAGGGAACTAGCGGGGGGGCTGGATGAGCAGTTCTTC. Protein product: CASRELAGGLDEQFF.

The sample holds one count of this clone. The chain has TRBV7-2 and TRBJ1-2; possible D gene TRBD1, 5 bases. Trimming stripped 2 bases from V and 3 bases from J, with 10 bases between. The V gene's germline CDR1 is SGHTA and CDR2 FQGNSA. The CDR3 sequence is 14 residues long. CDR3 in DNA: TGTGCCAGCAGCTTAAACAGGAGGGACTATGGCTACACCTTC. This translates into CASSLNRRDYGYTF.

The V gene is TRBV27, the J gene TRBJ2-5; possibly TRBD1 for D (6 bases). In germline, CDR1 is MNHEY, CDR2 SMNVEV (reference sequence). CDR3 length equals 14 residues. V was shortened by 4 bases and J by 1 base, with 10 bases between the two germline ends. CDR3: CASSSDRIQETQYF. DNA of the CDR3: TGTGCCAGCAGTTCCGACAGGATCCAAGAGACCCAGTACTTC.

The chain joins TRBV7-9 to TRBJ1-1, with 7 bases lining up with TRBD1. After removal of 5 bases from V and 0 bases from J, the junction contained 6 bases not matched to a gene. Germline values: CDR1 SEHNR, CDR2 FQNEAQ (reference sequence). The CDR3 is 15 amino acids. The CDR3 here is CASSPRGSMNTEAFF. CDR3 bases: TGTGCCAGCAGCCCCAGGGGGAGTATGAACACTGAAGCTTTCTTT. Full variable domain (outside the CDR3, taken from reference TRBV7-9 and TRBJ1-1): DTGVSQNPRHKITKRGQNVTFRCDPISEHNRLYWYRQTLGQGPEFLTYFQNEAQLEKSRLLSDRFSAERPKGSFSTLEIQRTEQGDSAMYLCASSPRGSMNTEAFFGQGTRLTVV.

This clone is a singleton in its sample. The chain uses TRBV7-9 and TRBJ2-6; 7 bases agree with TRBD1. The trim removed 6 bases at V and 0 bases at J, leaving 14 bases unmatched. The length of the CDR3 is 19 residues. The germline V gene has CDR1 SEHNR and CDR2 FQNEAQ (reference sequence). CDR3 region: CASSSRRGRGSSGANVLTF. In DNA form, the CDR3 reads TGTGCCAGCAGTTCAAGACGGGGCAGGGGGTCCTCTGGGGCCAACGTCCTGACTTTC.